Presented here are 4 T cell receptor beta chains from one specimen sequenced in a study of cytomegalovirus exposure and HLA in healthy donors. The PCR ran on 60 Vbeta and 13 Jbeta primers. Here immunoSEQ multiplex PCR was the method, and the copy in TCRdb shows in-frame clones only, minus some. Here the sample spans about 190,000 clones, 60% to 85% being singletons. Sequenced: PBMCs. These receptors all come from a young woman in good health and CMV-seronegative.

V gene TRBV9 combines with J gene TRBJ2-1, with D maybe TRBD1 (5 bases). This CDR3 is built from 17 residues. Germline V gives CDR1 SGDLS, CDR2 YYNGEE. The V end lost 4 bases, the J end lost 6 bases, and 23 bases lay between the germline ends. The CDR3 region is CASSSPSTDPLLNEQFF. For the CDR3, the DNA is TGTGCCAGCAGCTCTCCCTCGACAGATCCCCTTCTCAATGAGCAGTTCTTC.

The J gene is TRBJ2-3, the V gene TRBV28; D might be TRBD1 (5 bases). The CDR3 has 15 residues. In germline, CDR1 is MDHEN, CDR2 SYDVKM. V was clipped by 4 bases and J by 4 bases, with 15 bases between them. The CDR3 coding sequence is TGTGCCAGCAGTTCCAGGGTGTTTACATCAGATACGCAGTATTTT. Encoded protein: CASSSRVFTSDTQYF.

The genes are TRBV6-5 and TRBJ2-3, with 10 nucleotides matching TRBD1. This CDR3 has 16 amino acids. Germline V lookup: CDR1 MNHEY, CDR2 SVGAGI. V shed 2 bases and J 2 bases; nucleotides not matched to a gene: 4. This CDR3 is CASSYGTGVNTDTQYF. CDR3 coding DNA: TGTGCCAGCAGTTACGGGACAGGGGTAAACACAGATACGCAGTATTTT.

Points on this clone: Other DNA sequences in this specimen translate into the identical CDR3. The chain couples TRBV5-1 to TRBJ1-2; D is possibly TRBD1 (6 bases). This CDR3 has 17 amino acids. CDR1 and CDR2 from the germline V gene are SGHRS and YFSETQ. Trimming shortened V by 0 bases and J by 4 bases, and 19 bases separated the two germline ends. The CDR3 sequence is CASSLVSGTPTGYGYTF. The CDR3 bases are TGCGCCAGCAGCTTGGTATCTGGGACACCCACTGGCTATGGCTACACCTTC.